The rows below give T cell receptor beta chains drawn from one sample of a study of OX40 agonist ivuxolimab in advanced cancers. TCRdb's copy holds only in-frame clones and misses some; the assay was immunoSEQ multiplex PCR. The sample lists over 35,000 clones, 85% to 90% occurring once. The material sequenced was CD4+ or CD8+ T cells sorted from blood, taken in a trial of the OX40 agonist ivuxolimab. Source of these receptors: an adult with an advanced solid tumor such as melanoma, head and neck, liver or kidney cancer. CDR3s include the opening cysteine and the closing phenylalanine or tryptophan. D genes are given only for firm matches. Clone size is stated in some rows and not others, as once, few, many or a class when expanded.

CDR3 DNA | CDR3 protein | clone size | J gene | D gene | V gene
TGTGCCAGCTCACCACGACAGGGCGCATCAAATTCACCCCTCCACTTT | CASSPRQGASNSPLHF | - | TRBJ1-6 | TRBD1 | TRBV18
TGTGCCAGCAAGAGTTATGTTCGGGGGAACTATGGCTACACCTTC | CASKSYVRGNYGYTF | - | TRBJ1-2 | - | TRBV21-1
TGTGCCTGGAGACACGCGAACACCGGGGAGCTGTTTTTT | CAWRHANTGELFF | - | TRBJ2-2 | - | TRBV30
TGTGCCAGCAGCTTAGACACCGGGGAGCTGTTTTTT | CASSLDTGELFF | - | TRBJ2-2 | - | TRBV7-2
TGTGCCAGCTCACCGACTAGCACAGATACGCAGTATTTT | CASSPTSTDTQYF | - | TRBJ2-3 | - | TRBV18
TGTGCCAGCAGCTTAGGTGGTCAGACAGGGACCAATGAGCAGTTCTTC | CASSLGGQTGTNEQFF | - | TRBJ2-1 | TRBD1 | TRBV7-3
TGTGCCAGCAGCGTAGCTACGGGACAGGGCGCTGGAAACACCATATATTTT | CASSVATGQGAGNTIYF | - | TRBJ1-3 | TRBD1 | TRBV9
TGTGCCAGCAGCTTAGCGCCGACAGGAGCTAACTATGGCTACACCTTC | CASSLAPTGANYGYTF | - | TRBJ1-2 | - | TRBV7-2
TGTGCCAGCAGTGAAACGACTAGCGGGGGGACAGATACGCAGTATTTT | CASSETTSGGTDTQYF | - | TRBJ2-3 | TRBD2 | TRBV6-1
TGTGCCAGTAGTCAACAGGATGGAACTGAAGCTTTCTTT | CASSQQDGTEAFF | few | TRBJ1-1 | - | TRBV19
TGTGCCACCAGCAGAGATTTGGGCTCTGGGACCGGGGAGCTGTTTTTT | CATSRDLGSGTGELFF | - | TRBJ2-2 | - | TRBV15
TGTGCCAGCAGTGAAGGGACAGGGGTTTTGCGGGAAAAACTGTTTTTT | CASSEGTGVLREKLFF | - | TRBJ1-4 | TRBD1 | TRBV6-1
TGTGCCAGCAGTGAGCAGAACACCGGGGAGCTGTTTTTT | CASSEQNTGELFF | - | TRBJ2-2 | - | TRBV2
TGTGCCTGGAGTGTACTTTCAGCGAGTGAGGAGACCCAGTACTTC | CAWSVLSASEETQYF | - | TRBJ2-5 | - | TRBV30
TGTGCCTGGAACCGCCGGCTCCATAGAGAAGAGACCCAGTACTTC | CAWNRRLHREETQYF | - | TRBJ2-5 | - | TRBV30
TGTGCCAGCAGTTGGGGAGCAAAAGAGACCCAGTACTTC | CASSWGAKETQYF | - | TRBJ2-5 | - | TRBV6-6
TGTGCCAGCAGCGTAGCTGTCCGGGGGGCGAGGGCTTTCTTT | CASSVAVRGARAFF | - | TRBJ1-1 | - | TRBV9
TGTGCCAGCAGTTACTCGCTCAATAGCAATCAGCCCCAGCATTTT | CASSYSLNSNQPQHF | - | TRBJ1-5 | - | TRBV6-5
TGTGCCAGCAGGCCAACTAGCGGGAGCTACAATGAGCAGTTCTTC | CASRPTSGSYNEQFF | - | TRBJ2-1 | TRBD2 | TRBV2
TGTGCCAGCAGTCATTGGGGTAGCGGGGGGGTTGGCAATGAGCAGTTCTTC | CASSHWGSGGVGNEQFF | - | TRBJ2-1 | TRBD2 | TRBV27
TGTGCCTGGAGTGTCAGCCAAGAGACCCAGTACTTC | CAWSVSQETQYF | - | TRBJ2-5 | - | TRBV30
TGTGCCAGCAGCTCGACAGTGAGGGGCGAGCAGTACTTC | CASSSTVRGEQYF | - | TRBJ2-7 | - | TRBV7-9
TGTGCCAGCGCAGGGAGGGATAATTCACCCCTCCACTTT | CASAGRDNSPLHF | once | TRBJ1-6 | - | TRBV5-6
TGTGCCTGGTCCCTTAGCGGGACAGGGGGCTATGGCTACACCTTC | CAWSLSGTGGYGYTF | few | TRBJ1-2 | TRBD1 | TRBV30
TGTGCCAGCAGCTTGCAGGGGGTCGGCGAGCAGTACTTC | CASSLQGVGEQYF | - | TRBJ2-7 | TRBD1 | TRBV11-2
TGTGCCAGCAGCTTTTTTTTACCGGGACAGGGGTATGGCTACACCTTC | CASSFFLPGQGYGYTF | once | TRBJ1-2 | TRBD1 | TRBV7-9
TGTGCCATCTCAGGGACTAGCGGGATCGAGACCCAGTACTTC | CAISGTSGIETQYF | - | TRBJ2-5 | TRBD2 | TRBV10-3
TGCGCCAGCAGCCCCATTCAAATAAAACAGGGCCGGTCTAACTATGGCTACACCTTC | CASSPIQIKQGRSNYGYTF | - | TRBJ1-2 | - | TRBV4-1
TGCGCCAGCAGCGCGGACGGGGAACAGCCCCAGCATTTT | CASSADGEQPQHF | - | TRBJ1-5 | - | TRBV5-1
TGTGCCAGCAGTTACTCCAGGGCCCCCTACGAGCAGTACTTC | CASSYSRAPYEQYF | - | TRBJ2-7 | - | TRBV6-5
TGTGCCAGCTCACCAGCCCGGGACAGGGATGGCTACACCTTC | CASSPARDRDGYTF | - | TRBJ1-2 | TRBD1 | TRBV18
TGTGCCAGCTCACCATTAGTTGGTGTGGGAACTGAAGCTTTCTTT | CASSPLVGVGTEAFF | - | TRBJ1-1 | - | TRBV18
TGTGCCAGCTCACCCCAGGGTGACGAGCAGTACTTC | CASSPQGDEQYF | - | TRBJ2-7 | - | TRBV18
TGTGCCAGTAGTCCTGGGACAACCTACAATGAGCAGTTCTTC | CASSPGTTYNEQFF | - | TRBJ2-1 | - | TRBV19
TGTGCCAGCAGTTACTCCCGCCGGGACAACACTGAAGCTTTCTTT | CASSYSRRDNTEAFF | - | TRBJ1-1 | - | TRBV6-5
TGTGCCAGCAGTTCACCGGGACAGGGGGATTACGAGCAGTACTTC | CASSSPGQGDYEQYF | - | TRBJ2-7 | TRBD1 | TRBV28
TGTGCCATCAGGTCCGGGACTAGCGGGAATTCCCCCATAGATACGCAGTATTTT | CAIRSGTSGNSPIDTQYF | - | TRBJ2-3 | TRBD2 | TRBV10-3
TGTGCCTGGAGTGTAACGGGGTACGAGCAGTACTTC | CAWSVTGYEQYF | - | TRBJ2-7 | - | TRBV30
TGTGCCAGCAGCGCTAGCGGGGGGGCCTACGAGCAGTACTTC | CASSASGGAYEQYF | - | TRBJ2-7 | TRBD2 | TRBV5-6
TGTGCCAGCAGTAGCATCACTTTGACCACAGATACGCAGTATTTT | CASSSITLTTDTQYF | - | TRBJ2-3 | - | TRBV28
TGTGCCAGCAGTTTGGCGTGGGGGGATCAGCCCCAGCATTTT | CASSLAWGDQPQHF | - | TRBJ1-5 | - | TRBV27
TGTGCCTGGAGTGGGCAGGGGGCAGGTGGCTACACCTTC | CAWSGQGAGGYTF | - | TRBJ1-2 | TRBD1 | TRBV30